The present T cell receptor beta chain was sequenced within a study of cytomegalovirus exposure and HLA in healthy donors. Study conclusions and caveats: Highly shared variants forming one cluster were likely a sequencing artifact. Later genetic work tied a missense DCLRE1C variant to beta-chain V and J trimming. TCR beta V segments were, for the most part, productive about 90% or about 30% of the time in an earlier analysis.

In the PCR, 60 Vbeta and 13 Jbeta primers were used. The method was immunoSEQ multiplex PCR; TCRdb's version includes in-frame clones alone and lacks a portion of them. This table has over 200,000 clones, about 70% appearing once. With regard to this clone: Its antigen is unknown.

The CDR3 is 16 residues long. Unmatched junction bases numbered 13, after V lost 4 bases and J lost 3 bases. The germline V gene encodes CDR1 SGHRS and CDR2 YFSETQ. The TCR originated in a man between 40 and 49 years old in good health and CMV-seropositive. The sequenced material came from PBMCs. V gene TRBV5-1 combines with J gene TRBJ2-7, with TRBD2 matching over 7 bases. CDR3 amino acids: CASSPSGRGGIYEQYF. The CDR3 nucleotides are TGCGCCAGCAGCCCCTCCGGACGCGGGGGAATCTACGAGCAGTACTTC.